A single sample is the source of the 27 T cell receptor beta chains below, sequenced in a study of control samples from healthy donors and cancer patients. Produced via immunoSEQ multiplex PCR; TCRdb's table is partial and in-frame only. The table lists about 130,000 clones, 92% of them singletons. The sample consisted of PBMCs. These receptors all stem from a man older than 75 with head and neck cancer.

This sequence joins TRBV11-2 and TRBJ2-7; TRBD2 matches at 9 bases. This CDR3 comprises 16 residues. Germline-derived CDR1 and CDR2 are SGHAT and FQNNGV. With V trimmed by 3 bases and J by 0 bases, 6 bases remained unmatched. CDR3 in amino acids: CASSFRAGGPSYEQYF. The CDR3 coding sequence is TGTGCCAGCAGCTTTCGAGCGGGAGGTCCCTCCTACGAGCAGTACTTC.

This chain connects TRBV24-1 to TRBJ2-2; D remains unclear. V lost 3 bases to trimming and J lost 2 bases, with 6 bases between them. In germline, CDR1 is KGHDR, CDR2 SFDVKD. The CDR3 consists of 14 residues. The CDR3 nucleotides are TGTGCCACCAGTGATCCTGGTAACACCGGGGAGCTGTTTTTT. It specifies CATSDPGNTGELFF.

This sequence joins TRBV9 and TRBJ2-7, with TRBD2 matching 7 bases. J was trimmed by 6 bases and V by 3 bases; bases with no gene match: 9. The germline CDR1 and CDR2 sequences are SGDLS and YYNGEE. The CDR3 sequence is 14 residues long. The CDR3 DNA is TGTGCCAGCAGCGCGAGGGAGGGGAGGGGCGAGCAGTACTTC. Encoded protein: CASSAREGRGEQYF.

The chain uses TRBV4-2 and TRBJ2-3; D is perhaps TRBD1 or TRBD2 (5 bases each). The germline V and J ends were trimmed by 3 bases and 4 bases, with 14 bases remaining between them. CDR1 and CDR2 (germline): LGHNA, YNFKEQ. The CDR3 has 15 amino acids. CDR3 residues: CASSQRGRSADTQYF. CDR3 sequence (DNA): TGTGCCAGCAGCCAGAGGGGACGTAGTGCAGATACGCAGTATTTT.

This clone has only one observation. This chain joins TRBV7-8 and TRBJ2-3; the match to TRBD2 covers 8 bases. J gave up 1 base and V 1 base, and 7 bases lay outside the gene matches. Germline V gives CDR1 SGHVS, CDR2 FQNEAQ. There are 17 residues in the CDR3. CDR3 nucleotides: TGTGCCAGCAGCTTAGGCCCGGGACTAGTTGGCACAGATACGCAGTATTTT. Its translation: CASSLGPGLVGTDTQYF.

This clone was detected a few times. The chain employs TRBV5-8 and TRBJ2-7, with TRBD1 matching 7 bases. CDR3 length: 15 amino acids. J lost 3 bases, V lost 5 bases, and 11 bases had no gene match. CDR1 SGHTS and CDR2 YDEGEE come from the germline V gene. CDR3 nucleotide sequence: TGTGCCAGCAGAACACCCGGGACAGCTATCTACGAGCAGTACTTC. It codes for CASRTPGTAIYEQYF.

J is TRBJ2-5 and V is TRBV7-9; a possible D gene is TRBD2 (5 bases). Germline V gene sequence: CDR1 SEHNR, CDR2 FQNEAQ (reference sequence). This CDR3 contains 15 residues. Trimming shortened V by 0 bases and J by 2 bases, and 10 bases separated the two germline ends. The CDR3, as DNA: TGTGCCAGCAGCTTAGCGCGGGCTATACAAGAGACCCAGTACTTC. Amino acids: CASSLARAIQETQYF.

The chain links TRBV4-3 to TRBJ1-1, with no clear D. This CDR3 is built from 14 residues. V was cut by 0 bases and J by 3 bases, with 8 bases left in between. Germline V gene sequence: CDR1 LGHNA, CDR2 YSLEER. The CDR3 nucleotides read TGCGCCAGCAGCCAAGATGACGGGTACACTGAAGCTTTCTTT. It codes for CASSQDDGYTEAFF.

This chain links TRBV7-2 with TRBJ2-3; D remains unclear. The CDR3 covers 13 residues. Germline CDR1 and CDR2: SGHTA and FQGNSA. V was trimmed by 1 base and J by 5 bases, leaving 7 bases between them. CDR3 residues: CASSLVQLDTQYF. Written as DNA, the CDR3 is TGTGCCAGCAGCTTAGTTCAGTTAGATACGCAGTATTTT.

The chain carries TRBV27 and TRBJ2-6; no clear D gene. The CDR3 runs 15 residues. V was trimmed by 5 bases and J by 0 bases, leaving 8 bases between them. Germline V gene sequence: CDR1 MNHEY, CDR2 SMNVEV (reference sequence). CDR3 region: CASSTESSGANVLTF. The CDR3 nucleotides are TGTGCCAGCAGTACCGAGAGCTCTGGGGCCAACGTCCTGACTTTC.

This chain joins TRBV6-6 and TRBJ2-1; D is uncertain. This CDR3 spans 13 amino acids. The V gene's germline CDR1 is MNHNY and CDR2 SVGAGI (reference sequence). The ends were cut back, 6 bases at V and 4 bases at J, with 10 bases in the middle. The CDR3 DNA reads as TGTGCCAGCAGCCCCGGGCATTACAATGAGCAGTTCTTC. Translation: CASSPGHYNEQFF.

This rearrangement joins TRBV18 to TRBJ1-4, with 9 bases that match TRBD1. The germline V gene encodes CDR1 KGHSH and CDR2 LQKENI. V shed 3 bases, J shed 8 bases, and the junction held 7 bases outside the gene matches. The CDR3 runs to 15 residues. CDR3 protein: CASSPRDRAREKLFF. The CDR3 nucleotides read TGTGCCAGCTCACCTCGGGACAGGGCTAGAGAAAAACTGTTTTTT. The full variable domain, its missing parts supplied by reference TRBV18 and TRBJ1-4, is NAGVMQNPRHLVRRRGQEARLRCSPMKGHSHVYWYRQLPEEGLKFMVYLQKENIIDESGMPKERFSAEFPKEGPSILRIQQVVRGDSAAYFCASSPRDRAREKLFFGSGTQLSVL.

The chain combines TRBV18 with TRBJ1-5; D might be TRBD1 (5 bases). The CDR3 is 13 amino acids. V lost 3 bases, J lost 8 bases, and 11 bases lay in between. Looked up from germline, CDR1 is KGHSH and CDR2 is LQKENI. This CDR3 reads CASSPTAAEPQHF. The CDR3 DNA follows: TGTGCCAGCTCACCGACAGCAGCGGAGCCCCAGCATTTT.

This chain uses TRBV12-3 or TRBV12-4 with TRBJ1-1; D is unresolved. Trimming took off 6 bases at V and 4 bases at J, with 12 bases between the two ends. CDR3 length: 13 residues. This chain's CDR3 is CASSPDGSTEAFF. The CDR3 nucleotides are TGTGCCAGCAGCCCCGACGGATCCACTGAAGCTTTCTTT.

In nucleotides, the CDR3 is TGTGCCAGCAGCCAAGATCTGGGGGCCGGGGACAATGAGCAGTTCTTC. Protein: CASSQDLGAGDNEQFF. The chain links TRBV14 to TRBJ2-1, with a tentative D call TRBD1 (6 bases). The CDR3 extends over 16 amino acids. Per germline, CDR1 SGHDN and CDR2 FVKESK. V was pared by 0 bases and J by 5 bases, with 14 bases between.

Only one count was recorded for this clone. The chain employs TRBV9 and TRBJ2-2; 11 bases fit TRBD1. Germline CDR1 reads SGDLS; CDR2 reads YYNGEE. CDR3 length: 14 amino acids. The V segment lost 6 bases and the J segment 4 bases; nucleotides outside the gene matches: 2. The CDR3 coding sequence is TGTGCCAGCAACGGACAGGGGGCCACCGGGGAGCTGTTTTTT. Translating it yields CASNGQGATGELFF.

J is TRBJ1-5 and V is TRBV10-3; possible D gene TRBD1, 5 bases. V gave up 0 bases and J gave up 4 bases, with 10 bases separating them. This CDR3 comprises 15 residues. Germline V gene lookup returns CDR1 ENHRY and CDR2 SYGVKD. DNA for the CDR3: TGTGCCATCAGTGAGTCAGGGGCGACAAATCAGCCCCAGCATTTT. Translation: CAISESGATNQPQHF.

The gene calls are TRBV5-8 and TRBJ1-1; no clear D. Trimming pared 0 bases from V and 3 bases from J, leaving 6 bases between. CDR3 length equals 13 residues. In germline, CDR1 is SGHTS, CDR2 YDEGEE. The CDR3 loop reads CASSLDLYTEAFF. CDR3 nucleotides: TGTGCCAGCAGCTTGGATCTCTACACTGAAGCTTTCTTT.

The V gene is TRBV12-3 or TRBV12-4, the J gene TRBJ1-1, with D possibly matching TRBD1 (5 bases). The V gene lost 6 bases and the J gene lost 5 bases, with 13 bases spanning the gap. The CDR3 sequence is 13 residues long. The CDR3 bases are TGTGCCAGCAGCCGGGACGCGAAAACTGAAGCTTTCTTT. Protein sequence: CASSRDAKTEAFF.

The genes are TRBV9 and TRBJ2-7; TRBD1 agrees at 9 bases. V gave up 4 bases and J gave up 6 bases; unmatched junction bases: 11. CDR1 is SGDLS, CDR2 YYNGEE, per germline. There are 15 residues in the CDR3. The CDR3 region is CASSFEQGAGGEQYF. The CDR3 nucleotides are TGTGCCAGCAGCTTCGAACAGGGGGCGGGTGGCGAGCAGTACTTC. Full variable domain (remainder filled in from reference TRBV9 and TRBJ2-7): DSGVTQTPKHLITATGQRVTLRCSPRSGDLSVYWYQQSLDQGLQFLIQYYNGEERAKGNILERFSAQQFPDLHSELNLSSLELGDSALYFCASSFEQGAGGEQYFGPGTRLTVT.

The V gene is TRBV24-1, the J gene TRBJ1-2, with a possible D match to TRBD1 (5 bases). The CDR3 runs 12 residues. Germline V gene data show CDR1 as KGHDR and CDR2 as SFDVKD. V lost 4 bases, J lost 5 bases, and 7 bases lay in between. The CDR3 bases are TGTGCCACCAGTGACTCAGGGTATGGCTACACCTTC. Its protein product is CATSDSGYGYTF.

The gene calls are TRBV2 and TRBJ1-3; D gene ambiguous. Germline values: CDR1 SNHLY, CDR2 FYNNEI. The CDR3 is 12 amino acids. The CDR3 sequence: CASAGDGNTIYF. In DNA, the CDR3 is TGTGCTTCGGCGGGAGATGGAAACACCATATATTTT.

The chain links TRBV5-1 to TRBJ2-3; 12 bases are a match to TRBD2. The V gene's germline CDR1 is SGHRS and CDR2 YFSETQ. The trim removed 4 bases at V and 5 bases at J, leaving 11 bases unmatched. The CDR3 is 17 residues long. CDR3 loop: CASSHGLAGTMGDTQYF. CDR3 in DNA: TGCGCCAGCAGCCACGGACTAGCGGGGACAATGGGAGATACGCAGTATTTT.

The J gene is TRBJ1-6, the V gene TRBV3-1 (or the pseudogene TRBV3-2); tentative D call: TRBD1 (5 bases). Germline-derived CDR1 and CDR2 are LGHDT and YNNKEL (reference sequence). This CDR3 contains 19 residues. V lost 6 bases and J lost 7, with 28 bases in between. The CDR3 loop is CASSPAGPAQVGANSPLHF. The CDR3, as DNA: TGTGCCAGCAGTCCCGCGGGACCGGCGCAAGTTGGTGCAAATTCACCCCTCCACTTT.

The V call is TRBV9, the J call TRBJ2-1, with 9 nucleotides matching TRBD2. J was trimmed by 3 bases and V by 0 bases; bases with no gene match: 1. The length of the CDR3 is 15 residues. The germline V gene has CDR1 SGDLS and CDR2 YYNGEE. The CDR3 coding sequence is TGTGCCAGCAGCGTAGGAGCGGGGGGCTACAATGAGCAGTTCTTC. Its translation is CASSVGAGGYNEQFF.

The chain uses TRBV5-1 and TRBJ1-4; TRBD1 matches 7 bases. CDR3 length equals 13 residues. J was trimmed by 5 bases and V by 3 bases; bases with no gene match: 1. Germline-derived CDR1 and CDR2 are SGHRS and YFSETQ. The CDR3: CASSSGGNEKLFF. CDR3 in DNA: TGCGCCAGCAGCTCAGGGGGAAATGAAAAACTGTTTTTT. Variable domain in full (rest from reference TRBV5-1 and TRBJ1-4): KAGVTQTPRYLIKTRGQQVTLSCSPISGHRSVSWYQQTPGQGLQFLFEYFSETQRNKGNFPGRFSGRQFSNSRSEMNVSTLELGDSALYLCASSSGGNEKLFFGSGTQLSVL.

The chain combines TRBV7-6 with TRBJ1-1, with 8 bases aligning to TRBD1. Germline assignment: CDR1 SGHVS and CDR2 FNYEAQ. The trim removed 3 bases at V and 3 bases at J, leaving 9 bases unmatched. The CDR3 is made up of 16 amino acids. The chain's CDR3 is CASSFDRGGRDTEAFF. The CDR3 DNA reads TGTGCCAGCAGCTTCGACAGGGGAGGACGGGACACTGAAGCTTTCTTT.